Sequencing of this T cell receptor (beta chain) was carried out in a study of blood T cells in healthy people across ages. Regarding the study as a whole: Older age coincided with a roughly linear decline in TCR beta diversity per million T cells.

CDR3 size: 12 residues. Germline values: CDR1 SEHNR, CDR2 FQNEAQ (reference sequence). The trim removed 10 bases at V and 4 bases at J, leaving 5 bases unmatched. Drawing of peripheral blood yielded 8.5 to 10 milliliters from each donor. Sample-barcoded 5' priming and a J-beta primer mix drove a second PCR of roughly 7 to 11 cycles. MiXCR, run by TCRdb on the 5' RACE reads, gives a single entry per CDR3 protein. The sample shows approximately 780,000 distinct CDR3 sequences, roughly 24% of them seen only once. As concerns this clonotype: The antigen remains unidentified.

These records were also assigned to another study, of T cells of mothers and their children. From that second work: Every mother produced more than 8 million TCR beta CDR3 reads, whereas every child provided several million. T cell clones that were persistent and microchimeric went undetected.

This receptor was identified in a boy between 10 and 17 years old in good health. What was sequenced was blood. The chain recombines TRBV7-9 with TRBJ2-3; 7 nucleotides match TRBD2. The CDR3: CAIRLASDTQYF. CDR3 coding DNA: TGTGCCATCCGACTAGCATCAGATACGCAGTATTTT.